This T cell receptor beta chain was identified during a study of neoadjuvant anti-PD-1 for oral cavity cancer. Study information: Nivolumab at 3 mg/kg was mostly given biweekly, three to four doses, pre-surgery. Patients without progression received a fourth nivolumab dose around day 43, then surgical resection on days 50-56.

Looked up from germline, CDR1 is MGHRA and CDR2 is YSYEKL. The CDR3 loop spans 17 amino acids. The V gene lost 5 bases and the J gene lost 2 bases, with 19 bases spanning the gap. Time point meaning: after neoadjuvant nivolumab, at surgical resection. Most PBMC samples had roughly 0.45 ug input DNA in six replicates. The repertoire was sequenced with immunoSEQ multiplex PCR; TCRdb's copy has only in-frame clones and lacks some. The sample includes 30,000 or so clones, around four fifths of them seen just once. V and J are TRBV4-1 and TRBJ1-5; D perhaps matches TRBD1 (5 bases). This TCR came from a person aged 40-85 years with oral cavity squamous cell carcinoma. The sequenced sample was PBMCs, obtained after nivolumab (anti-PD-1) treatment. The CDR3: CASSVDGGYIGNQPQHF. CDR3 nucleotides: TGCGCCAGCAGCGTAGATGGGGGTTATATTGGCAATCAGCCCCAGCATTTT.